A selection of T cell receptor beta chains follows, all from one sample in a study of T-cell memory formation after mild COVID-19. In TCRdb, the 5' RACE reads were re-called with MiXCR into one record per CDR3 protein. The repertoire holds fewer than 650,000 distinct CDR3 sequences, with roughly a fifth as singletons. The sequencing sample was made of PBMCs or a T cell subset sorted from them (not recorded which). All receptors derive from an adult woman who had mild COVID-19 (a few samples of this study predate the infection). Cell type and time point are not known. CDR3s include the opening cysteine and the closing phenylalanine or tryptophan. Fields, in order: CDR3 length, clone size, V gene, J gene, D gene, CDR3 protein, CDR3 DNA. D genes are given only for firm matches. Some rows have no size entry. The others give once, few or many, or a class for an expanded clone.

17	few	TRBV7-9	TRBJ1-5	.	CASSFGGDGTPHQPQHF	TGTGCCAGCAGCTTCGGGGGCGACGGGACTCCGCACCAGCCCCAGCATTTT
16	.	TRBV5-1	TRBJ2-7	TRBD2	CASSLAAPGGSYEQYF	TGCGCCAGCAGCTTGGCCGCTCCGGGGGGTTCCTACGAGCAGTACTTC
15	many	TRBV11-2	TRBJ2-1	.	CASSLVTEALNEQFF	TGTGCCAGCAGCTTAGTTACAGAAGCTCTGAATGAGCAGTTCTTC
17	few	TRBV29-1	TRBJ2-1	.	CSVEDRAPISSYNEQFF	TGCAGCGTTGAAGATAGGGCTCCTATTAGCTCCTACAATGAGCAGTTCTTC
16	few	TRBV7-9	TRBJ1-3	.	CASSSPQTFSGNTIYF	TGTGCCAGCAGCTCACCCCAGACCTTCTCTGGAAACACCATATATTTT
12	.	TRBV12-3/TRBV12-4	TRBJ1-2	.	CASSFGRRRYTF	TGTGCCAGCAGTTTTGGTCGTCGTCGCTACACCTTC
14	.	TRBV27	TRBJ1-5	TRBD1	CASSPQGASQPQHF	TGTGCCAGCAGTCCACAGGGGGCCTCTCAGCCCCAGCATTTT
16	few	TRBV5-6	TRBJ2-3	.	CASSTPGAGGDDTQYF	TGTGCCAGCAGCACCCCGGGGGCAGGTGGGGACGATACGCAGTATTTT
13	.	TRBV29-1	TRBJ2-3	TRBD1	CSVPGQVTDTQYF	TGCAGCGTTCCGGGACAGGTCACAGATACGCAGTATTTT
15	.	TRBV6-6	TRBJ2-1	.	CASSPTPHSYNEQFF	TGTGCCAGCAGCCCAACCCCGCATTCCTACAATGAGCAGTTCTTC
14	few	TRBV5-4	TRBJ2-1	TRBD2	CASSPGLANNEQFF	TGTGCCAGCAGCCCGGGACTAGCGAACAATGAGCAGTTCTTC
14	.	TRBV5-4	TRBJ2-5	TRBD1	CASRQQGPLETQYF	TGTGCCAGCAGGCAACAGGGGCCCCTAGAGACCCAGTACTTC
12	few	TRBV12-3/TRBV12-4	TRBJ2-4	.	CASRQGGFIQYF	TGTGCCAGCAGACAGGGAGGTTTCATTCAGTACTTC